This TCR beta chain was recovered during a study of T cell responses to AZD1222 COVID-19 vaccine. The study, taken as a whole, reports: Repertoires were sampled only after the peak T cell response.

TCRdb's table, derived via immunoSEQ multiplex PCR, lists solely in-frame clones and lacks some. Altogether over 140,000 clones are present, roughly 90% being singletons, with the ten largest covering around 5.1%. About this clone: Antigen specificity is unknown.

V shed 1 base and J shed 5 bases, with 14 bases lying between them. The CDR3 spans 16 residues. Per germline, CDR1 LGHDT and CDR2 YNNKEL (reference sequence). This sequence joins TRBV3-1 (or the pseudogene TRBV3-2) and TRBJ2-2; D possibly matches TRBD1 or TRBD2 (5 bases each). This receptor was taken from an adult in good health. The sample was peripheral blood, taken on day 0 of AZD1222 vaccination. For the CDR3, the DNA is TGTGCCAGCAGCCAAGGGGGGACCAGGAGGACCGGGGAGCTGTTTTTT. Protein product: CASSQGGTRRTGELFF.